These 6 T cell receptor beta chains share one sample of origin, sequenced in a study of human T cells and chemical hapten exposure (dated by TCRdb to the early 2020s). Libraries were prepared through RACE. This sample was sequenced with a NextSeq 500. TCRdb reanalyzed the raw reads on its own, using fastp at Q25 for trimming and MiXCR for clone calling, and kept in-frame beta chains. Identical CDR3 protein sequences are pooled into one entry, listed with their most common genes and DNA. For this sample there are around 31,000 distinct CDR3 sequences; 6.5% to 9% appear just once. The ten largest make up approximately 9.9% of the sample. The sample's time point label is to be understood as: healthy volunteer bleed at 2 weeks. Unfractionated whole blood was collected in Tempus Blood RNA tubes, and total RNA was extracted from that blood. The specimen was whole blood. These receptors came from a human donor in good health. Some clones in this sample may be carry-over from other donors' samples.

This clonotype was seen a few times. The chain has TRBV20-1 and TRBJ2-5; possible D gene TRBD2, 6 bases. Trimming left V 0 bases short and J 1 base short, with 15 bases between. The CDR3 is 16 amino acids. In germline, CDR1 is DFQATT, CDR2 SNEGSKA (reference sequence). CDR3 loop: CSARDILANTQETQYF. The CDR3 nucleotides are TGCAGTGCTAGAGATATTCTAGCGAACACCCAAGAGACCCAGTACTTC.

The V gene is TRBV7-9, the J gene TRBJ2-7; D could derive from TRBD1 or TRBD2 (5 bases each). The CDR3 covers 16 residues. The V gene's germline CDR1 is SEHNR and CDR2 FQNEAQ (reference sequence). The V end lost 4 bases, the J end lost 7 bases, and 23 bases lay between the germline ends. CDR3 DNA: TGTGCCAGCAGCTCACCCCCTGGGGACGCCCGTGAAGAGCAGTACTTC. Residues: CASSSPPGDAREEQYF.

This clonotype has ten or more counts. The chain recombines TRBV29-1 with TRBJ2-7; 11 bases match TRBD2. With V trimmed by 6 bases and J by 5 bases, 9 bases remained unmatched. Germline V gene data show CDR1 as SQVTM and CDR2 as ANQGSEA. This CDR3 spans 14 amino acids. The CDR3 DNA is TGCAGCGTGGGACAGACTAGCGGGATTGACGAGCAGTACTTC. Translating gives CSVGQTSGIDEQYF.

This clonotype showed up just a few times. The chain uses TRBV5-5 and TRBJ1-4, with D unclear. CDR1 is SGHKS and CDR2 is YYEKEE in the germline V gene (reference sequence). The CDR3 has 12 amino acids. V lost 1 base and J lost 8, with 6 bases in between. The CDR3 protein is CASSLTVEKLFF. The CDR3 bases are TGTGCCAGCAGCTTGACAGTGGAAAAACTGTTTTTT.

The chain uses TRBV29-1 and TRBJ1-1; D may be TRBD1 (5 bases). V dropped 6 bases and J dropped 4 bases, with 21 bases sitting between them. Germline V gene lookup returns CDR1 SQVTM and CDR2 ANQGSEA. This CDR3 contains 15 residues. CDR3 protein: CSVDHTGTGVTEAFF. Here the CDR3 DNA reads TGCAGCGTCGACCATACGGGGACGGGGGTCACTGAAGCTTTCTTT.

Sample share makes this clonotype medium-sized. This rearrangement joins TRBV5-1 to TRBJ1-1; TRBD1 might be the D (6 bases). Trimming shortened V by 4 bases and J by 1 base, and 14 bases separated the two germline ends. Germline CDR1 SGHRS, CDR2 YFSETQ. The CDR3 sequence is 15 residues long. In DNA, the CDR3 is TGCGCCAGCAGCCCGGACGGACAGCCGAACACTGAAGCTTTCTTT. It encodes CASSPDGQPNTEAFF.